The 13 T cell receptor beta chains below all came from one sample that was sequenced in a study of CD8+ T cells in alopecia areata. Treatment given: oral pan-JAK inhibitor, 5-10 mg twice daily. Extraction and reverse transcription of RNA yielded cDNA as the sequencing template. Only in-frame clones appear in the TCRdb table, and some are missing; sequencing was by immunoSEQ multiplex PCR. Of fewer than 250,000 clones listed, less than 45% are singletons. The material sequenced was CD4+ T cells sorted from blood, taken around week 36, from a patient treated with tofacitinib. These receptors all come from a human donor with alopecia areata.

Here the CDR3 DNA reads TGCAGCGTTGAACGGGGGCGCAGAGATACGCAGTATTTT. This translates into CSVERGRRDTQYF. The chain has TRBV29-1 and TRBJ2-3; D may be TRBD1 or TRBD2 (6 bases each). The germline CDR1 and CDR2 sequences are SQVTM and ANQGSEA. Trimming stripped 2 bases from V and 5 bases from J, with 11 bases between. The CDR3 runs 13 residues.

J is TRBJ1-2 and V is TRBV9; D is possibly TRBD1 (5 bases). The CDR3 is 17 amino acids. The germline V gene has CDR1 SGDLS and CDR2 YYNGEE. Trimming removed 0 bases from V and 7 bases from J, with 22 bases in between. CDR3 residues: CASSVEAGTRARLGYTF. CDR3 sequence (DNA): TGTGCCAGCAGCGTAGAGGCCGGGACCAGGGCCCGTCTTGGCTACACCTTC. The complete variable domain, with remaining parts taken from reference TRBV9 and TRBJ1-2, reads DSGVTQTPKHLITATGQRVTLRCSPRSGDLSVYWYQQSLDQGLQFLIQYYNGEERAKGNILERFSAQQFPDLHSELNLSSLELGDSALYFCASSVEAGTRARLGYTFGSGTRLTVV.

Turning to this clone: Other DNA sequences in the sample encode the same CDR3. V usage is TRBV29-1 and J usage is TRBJ2-3; no reliable D call. Trimming pared 3 bases from V and 1 base from J, leaving 5 bases between. The CDR3 sequence is 12 residues long. Germline values: CDR1 SQVTM, CDR2 ANQGSEA. This CDR3 is CSVDGGTDTQYF. The CDR3 DNA sequence: TGCAGCGTTGATGGCGGCACAGATACGCAGTATTTT.

A word on this clone: At the DNA level, this CDR3 is encoded by other sequences in the same sample as well. The chain is built from TRBV5-1 and TRBJ2-3; D is unresolved. In germline, CDR1 is SGHRS, CDR2 YFSETQ. The CDR3 is 13 amino acids. The V and J ends lost 0 bases and 0 bases respectively, with 2 bases between them. Here the CDR3 DNA reads TGCGCCAGCAGCTTGGACAGCACAGATACGCAGTATTTT. It specifies CASSLDSTDTQYF.

This CDR3 is CASRKLPSGSYNEQFF. CDR3 sequence (DNA): TGTGCCAGCAGAAAACTGCCTAGCGGGAGTTACAATGAGCAGTTCTTC. The chain uses TRBV2 and TRBJ2-1, with 10 bases that match TRBD2. V lost 6 bases, J lost 4 bases, and 9 bases stayed unmatched. From germline, CDR1 is SNHLY and CDR2 FYNNEI. This CDR3 comprises 16 residues.

V and J are TRBV4-3 and TRBJ2-1; 16 positions match TRBD2. J gave up 7 bases and V 3 bases, and 3 bases lay outside the gene matches. This CDR3 region has 16 residues. Germline V lookup: CDR1 LGHNA, CDR2 YSLEER. DNA for the CDR3: TGCGCCAGCAGCCAGGGACTAGCGGGAGGGGTAAATGAGCAGTTCTTC. Translated: CASSQGLAGGVNEQFF.

CDR3 DNA: TGTGCCAGTAGCCCCGGAGGGAGGGACCAGCCCCAGCATTTT. It yields the protein CASSPGGRDQPQHF. This chain connects TRBV19 to TRBJ1-5; tentatively, D is TRBD1 (5 bases). CDR1 and CDR2 from the germline V gene are LNHDA and SQIVND (reference sequence). The germline V and J ends were trimmed by 6 bases and 7 bases, with 16 bases remaining between them. This CDR3 has 14 amino acids.

The CDR3 protein is CASAGAWETQYF. The CDR3 nucleotides are TGTGCGTCGGCAGGGGCCTGGGAGACCCAGTACTTC. The chain couples TRBV30 to TRBJ2-5; tentative D call: TRBD1 (6 bases). The CDR3 has 12 residues. Germline CDR1 GTSNPN, CDR2 SVGIG (reference sequence).

The V gene is TRBV7-9, the J gene TRBJ1-1; 8 positions agree with TRBD1. Germline V CDR1 and CDR2: SEHNR, FQNEAQ (reference sequence). The CDR3 is 15 amino acids. The V segment lost 3 bases and the J segment 2 bases; nucleotides outside the gene matches: 5. The CDR3 DNA is TGTGCCAGCAGCTTTAGGACAGGGATTAACACTGAAGCTTTCTTT. Amino acids: CASSFRTGINTEAFF.

The genes are TRBV10-3 and TRBJ1-5; D is possibly TRBD1 (6 bases). Germline V gene lookup returns CDR1 ENHRY and CDR2 SYGVKD. The CDR3 totals 14 residues. The V gene lost 6 bases and the J gene lost 5 bases, with 14 bases spanning the gap. CDR3 in amino acids: CAIRGVGGDQPQHF. The CDR3, as DNA: TGTGCCATCAGGGGGGTAGGGGGTGATCAGCCCCAGCATTTT.

The chain combines TRBV11-2 with TRBJ2-2; the match to TRBD2 covers 8 bases. The CDR3 runs to 14 residues. CDR1 and CDR2 (germline): SGHAT, FQNNGV. With 5 bases clipped from V and 7 bases from J, the junction kept 6 bases outside the gene matches. The CDR3 DNA sequence: TGTGCCAGCAGCCCGGGACTAGTGATCGGGGAGCTGTTTTTT. Translation gives CASSPGLVIGELFF.

This clone was seen more than once but under ten times. The genes are TRBV7-3 and TRBJ2-2; D unclear. The V and J ends lost 2 bases and 2 bases respectively, with 12 bases between them. Germline loops: CDR1 SGHTA, CDR2 FQGTGA. The CDR3 is 16 amino acids. This chain's CDR3 is CASSLGQTLNTGELFF. DNA of the CDR3: TGTGCCAGCAGCTTAGGCCAGACTTTAAACACCGGGGAGCTGTTTTTT. The variable domain in full, with the rest retrieved from reference TRBV7-3 and TRBJ2-2, is GAGVSQTPSNKVTEKGKYVELRCDPISGHTALYWYRQSLGQGPEFLIYFQGTGAADDSGLPNDRFFAVRPEGSVSTLKIQRTERGDSAVYLCASSLGQTLNTGELFFGEGSRLTVL.

V usage is TRBV18 and J usage is TRBJ2-1; maybe TRBD1 (6 bases). In germline, CDR1 is KGHSH, CDR2 LQKENI. This CDR3 is built from 14 residues. Trimming removed 0 bases from V and 5 bases from J, with 8 bases in between. The CDR3 loop reads CASSPPTGNNEQFF. The CDR3 DNA is TGTGCCAGCTCACCACCTACAGGGAACAATGAGCAGTTCTTC.